The present TCR beta chain was sequenced within a study of Ad26.COV2.S vaccination and SARS-CoV-2 variants. In regard to this clone: The antigen remains undetermined.

This CDR3 region has 12 residues. From germline, CDR1 is MDHEN and CDR2 SYDVKM. V lost 3 bases, J lost 9 bases, and 9 bases lay in between. Treatment denoted: some 20 received Ad26.COV2.S at low or high dose, single or two shots; five or six received placebo; per-sample allocation not given. Specimen acquisition occurred on day 63 following the initial vaccine or placebo injection. Whole-study findings and limits: There was a possibility that the TCR breadth and depth analyses underestimated total T cell responses. Spike-specific TCR breadth in vaccine recipients exceeded that seen in placebo recipients. There was reportedly substantial breadth in spike-specific CD8+ and CD4+ T cell responses after vaccination.

This table comes from immunoSEQ multiplex PCR, and its TCRdb copy is limited to in-frame clones, with some not included. Of about 460,000 clones detected, 70% to 90% appear once; the ten largest clones hold over 1.5%. The J gene is TRBJ2-1, the V gene TRBV28; no definite D call. The TCR sequence derives from a person between 18 and 59 years old who received the Ad26.COV2.S COVID-19 vaccine or a placebo. The sample consisted of peripheral blood, taken in a trial of Ad26.COV2.S vaccine versus placebo. The CDR3 loop is CASSLRLGEQFF. CDR3 nucleotides: TGTGCCAGCAGTTTGAGGCTGGGTGAGCAGTTCTTC.